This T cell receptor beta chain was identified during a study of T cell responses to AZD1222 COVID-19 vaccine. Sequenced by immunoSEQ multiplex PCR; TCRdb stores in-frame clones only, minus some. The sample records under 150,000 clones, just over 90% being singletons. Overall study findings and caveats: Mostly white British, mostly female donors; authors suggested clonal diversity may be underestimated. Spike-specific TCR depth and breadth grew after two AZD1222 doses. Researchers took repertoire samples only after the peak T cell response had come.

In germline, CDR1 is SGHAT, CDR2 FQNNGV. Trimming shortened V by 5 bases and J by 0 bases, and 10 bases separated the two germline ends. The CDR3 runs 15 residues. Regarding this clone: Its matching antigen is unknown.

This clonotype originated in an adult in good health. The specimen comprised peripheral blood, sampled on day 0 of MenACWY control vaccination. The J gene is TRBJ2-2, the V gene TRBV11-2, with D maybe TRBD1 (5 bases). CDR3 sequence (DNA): TGTGCCAGCAGCGGAGCGACAGCGAACACCGGGGAGCTGTTTTTT. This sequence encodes CASSGATANTGELFF.